This entry features one T cell receptor beta chain sequence. There are a few counts of this clone. The antigen it recognizes is unknown. No qualities accompany the bases; no much larger clone lies one base away. The High Capacity cDNA Reverse Transcription Kit was used to reverse transcribe all of the isolated RNA, meaning that expressed TCRB transcripts were what got sequenced. Naive, central memory and regulatory T cell samples underwent deep immunoSEQ sequencing, averaging about 3.57 million total reads per sample. After sorted cells were lysed in RLT buffer, RNA was extracted with DNase-treated RNeasy Micro or Mini kits, with the choice depending on cell number. To prevent cross-contamination, every cell subset was processed on its own, while patient and healthy donor samples were processed together. The immunoSEQ multiplex PCR was used to amplify TCRB sequences from cDNA, yielding 87-bp fragments that span the CDR3 region. Amplicons were sequenced on the Illumina HiSeq platform. The authors processed their data as follows. PCR bias was computationally corrected using synthetic template baselines, reads within Hamming distance 2 were collapsed, and singletons that could not be merged were discarded. By aligning reads against IMGT, V, D and J genes, CDR3 length, and insertions or deletions at six rearrangement sites were assigned. Within each subset, clonotype counts were normalized to sorted cell number, after which true diversity and Gini coefficients were computed with the tcR R package. Repertoire sharing was quantified using the overlap coefficient calculated on TCRB nucleotide sequences. As a proxy for the pre-selection repertoire, out-of-frame TCRB sequences from naive cells were analyzed. TCRdb took over this immuneACCESS table, retaining in-frame rearrangements with V and J assigned. Such tables are incomplete; in checked studies, under half of the missing clones stem from an unresolved V gene, and the remainder is unexplained. The V and J calls and clone size were taken over from that table, and D and trimming were inferred from the DNA. Recorded for this sample are about 270,000 clones; around an eighth of them occurred a single time. The leading ten clones occupy 0.017% of the sample.

The sample belongs to a study of beta chain features in type 1 diabetes (dated by TCRdb to the late 2010s). The study in broad terms: Patients and healthy donors did not differ in mean age, gender distribution, total cell number or subset yield. In the study, TCRB repertoires of sorted circulating CD4+ T cell subsets from recently diagnosed type 1 diabetes patients were compared with those of matched healthy donors. Whereas all 30 or so donors provided naive and central memory subsets, regulatory and stem cell-like memory subsets were isolated from just 8 patients and roughly eight healthy donors. Across all samples, approximately 98,000,000 sorted cells were examined, and cell number per subset correlated strongly with RNA yield.

Study-wide findings and limitations: Because cDNA was sequenced instead of genomic DNA, highly expressing activated cells could be over-represented, though the groups showed no difference in activation or CD3 levels. The naive, central memory and regulatory TCRB repertoires appeared to resemble one another more closely among patients than among healthy donors. PCR might favor shorter templates, but patient and control samples were amplified and corrected together, so any skew would affect both groups equally. A moderate but significant shortening of TCRB CDR3 length was observed in type 1 diabetes patients in all four CD4+ subsets. At VDJ recombination sites, type 1 diabetes patients had fewer insertions and more deleted nucleotides, which implies abnormalities in thymic rearrangement. HLA sub-analyses involved small numbers of individuals, so any influence of HLA type on TCRB rearrangement remained unresolved.

Including cysteine and phenylalanine, the CDR3 has 16 amino acids. The entry retains the CDR3 DNA only, 48 bases that are in frame from base 1. After removal of 4 bases from V and 1 base from J, the junction retains 8 bases not matched to a gene. From the germline V gene (reference sequence), CDR1 is SGHNT and CDR2 is YYREEE. Each donor gave one peripheral blood draw, averaging roughly 0.11 L, which was collected into heparinised tubes. Using a panel that included CD45RO, CCR7, CD25, CD127, CD95 and CD27, naive, central memory, regulatory and stem cell-like memory CD4+ T cells were sorted on a BD FACSAria II. All sorted populations exceeded 95% purity. PBMCs were isolated immediately by Lymphoprep density gradient centrifugation and stained directly without culture. So that batch effects would be minimized, each experiment stained and sorted samples in pairs, pairing one healthy donor with one patient.

The sequence joins TRBV5-4 to TRBJ2-5; 9 bases in the middle match TRBD1. Sequenced input: naive CD4+ T cells from blood. The cell subset or site label of this sample denotes: true naive CD4+ T cells. The origin of this receptor is a man younger than 45 with type 1 diabetes. The DNA sequence reads TGTGCCAGCAGCACGAGCCGGGACAGGGTCCAAGAGACCCAGTACTTC. This codes for CASSTSRDRVQETQYF.